This TCR beta chain was profiled in a study of T cell responses to AZD1222 COVID-19 vaccine. The analysis combined second doses at about 4 or about 12 weeks. Study results and limitations: Nearly half of spike-specific TCRs reportedly target unmutated variant regions. Females outnumbered males among donors, who were mostly white British; clonal diversity was possibly underestimated.

Notes on this clone: Antigen specificity is unknown.

Germline V gene lookup returns CDR1 SGHAT and CDR2 FQNNGV. The CDR3 contains 11 residues. V lost 7 bases and J 2 bases, leaving 6 bases between the germline ends. Using immunoSEQ multiplex PCR, the repertoire was profiled, and TCRdb retains in-frame clones only, with some absent. The table shows 150,000 or so clones, with 91% occurring only once. This TCR derives from an adult who received the AZD1222 COVID-19 vaccine. The source material was peripheral blood, sampled 28 days after the second AZD1222 dose. The V call is TRBV11-2, the J call TRBJ2-7; D remains unclear. CDR3 sequence: CASKTAYEQYF. CDR3 sequence (DNA): TGTGCCAGCAAAACAGCCTACGAGCAGTACTTC.